This TCR beta chain was obtained from a study of blood T cell repertoires in COVID-19. CDR1 MNHEY and CDR2 SVGAGI come from the germline V gene. Unmatched junction bases numbered 7, after V lost 4 bases and J lost 10 bases. CDR3 length: 15 amino acids. TCRdb keeps only in-frame clones here, not all; method: immunoSEQ multiplex PCR. The table lists approximately 270,000 clones, 84% of them singletons. Sequenced material: peripheral blood. V gene TRBV6-5 combines with J gene TRBJ1-6; TRBD1 aligns across 10 bases. This TCR was recovered from a person aged 70 to 80 with COVID-19, enrolled during active disease. The CDR3 here is CASSLDRGLDSPLHF. The CDR3 DNA follows: TGTGCCAGCAGTTTAGACAGGGGGCTAGACTCACCCCTCCACTTT.